This record looks at one TCR beta chain sequence and its context. What it recognizes is unknown. Six healthy women, forming three identical twin pairs, donated samples. Likely shared infections and vaccines: all three twin pairs were reared together. This record comes from a study of identical twins' blood T cells. Study outcomes and limitations: Twins reportedly had markedly more similar V usage than unrelated donors, even among out-of-frame TCRbeta clonotypes.

Each TCR cDNA library carried sample-specific barcodes on both ends. TCRdb passed the 5' RACE reads through MiXCR, listing each CDR3 protein once. The sample carries around 380,000 distinct CDR3 sequences, roughly 27% recorded once. Germline CDR1 DFQATT, CDR2 SNEGSKA (reference sequence). The CDR3 contains 14 residues. V was trimmed by 3 bases and J by 3 bases, leaving 15 bases between them. Sequencing was carried out using PBMCs. V gene TRBV20-1 combines with J gene TRBJ2-7, with D unclear. The TCR sequence derives from a woman aged 18 to 50 in good health. The CDR3 is CSASPSEAFYEQYF. The CDR3 DNA sequence: TGCAGTGCTAGCCCGTCGGAAGCATTCTACGAGCAGTACTTC.